This T cell receptor (beta chain) was sequenced for a study of T cells in Graves' hyperthyroidism and ophthalmopathy. This clonotype showed up many times. Amplification of TCR beta CDR3 regions used RNA as the template. Researchers ran a first-round RT-PCR on the TCR CDR3 using the HTBI primer set. TCRdb re-called the multiplex PCR reads through MiXCR, storing one row per CDR3 protein. The sample holds 350,000 to 500,000 distinct CDR3 sequences, around 13% seen once. Graves' hyperthyroidism is called stable when ophthalmopathy does not progress within 18 months. Germline CDR1 reads SGHRS; CDR2 reads YFSETQ. This CDR3 comprises 14 residues. The V end lost 0 bases, the J end lost 7 bases, and 11 bases lay between the germline ends.

The chain carries TRBV5-1 and TRBJ2-4; D call uncertain. The sequence came from a woman under 30 with Graves' hyperthyroidism. The sequenced material came from blood. CDR3 nucleotide sequence: TGCGCCAGCAGCTTGGCTCTAGATGCTAACATTCAGTACTTC. Protein: CASSLALDANIQYF.